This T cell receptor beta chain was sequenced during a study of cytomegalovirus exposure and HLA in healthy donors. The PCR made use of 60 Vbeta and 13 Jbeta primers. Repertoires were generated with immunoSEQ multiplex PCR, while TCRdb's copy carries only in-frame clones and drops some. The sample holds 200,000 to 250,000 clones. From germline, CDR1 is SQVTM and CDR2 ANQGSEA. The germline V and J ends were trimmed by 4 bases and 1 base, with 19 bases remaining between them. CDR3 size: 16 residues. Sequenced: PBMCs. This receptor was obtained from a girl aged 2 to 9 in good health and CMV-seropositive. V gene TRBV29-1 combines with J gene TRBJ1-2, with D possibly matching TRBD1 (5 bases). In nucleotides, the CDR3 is TGCAGCGTTGTCCCTCGCCTCCTAGGACATAACTATGGCTACACCTTC. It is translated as CSVVPRLLGHNYGYTF.